These T cell receptor beta chains were read from a single sample in a study of CD8 T cells in Susac syndrome. TCRdb re-called the immunoSEQ multiplex PCR reads with MiXCR, one entry per CDR3 protein. The repertoire includes 170,000 or so distinct CDR3 sequences, roughly 95% of them detected once, and around 0.12% sits in the top ten. What was sequenced was CD4+ T cells from PBMCs. The source of these receptors is a human donor with Susac syndrome. CDR3s include the opening cysteine and the closing phenylalanine or tryptophan. The D gene is left open where the match is weak. Some rows have no size entry. The others give once, few or many, or a class for an expanded clone.

>TRBV4-1|TRBJ2-3|-|-
CASSHPAGAVGPSTDTQYF
TGCGCCAGCAGCCATCCCGCGGGGGCCGTCGGCCCGTCCACAGATACGCAGTATTTT
>TRBV7-8|TRBJ1-6|-|TRBD1
CASSRDSPYNSPLHF
TGTGCCAGCAGCCGGGACAGCCCCTATAATTCACCCCTCCACTTT
>TRBV18|TRBJ2-3|-|-
CASSPLVGGPTDTQYF
TGTGCCAGCTCACCACTCGTGGGGGGGCCCACAGATACGCAGTATTTT
>TRBV9|TRBJ2-1|-|-
CASSVEVWQEDNEQFF
TGTGCCAGCAGCGTAGAAGTTTGGCAGGAAGACAATGAGCAGTTCTTC
>TRBV28|TRBJ2-3|-|-
CASRTLTGSGTDTQYF
TGTGCCAGCCGAACCCTGACAGGTTCGGGCACAGATACGCAGTATTTT
>TRBV5-6|TRBJ1-2|-|-
CASSFRRGENGYTF
TGTGCCAGCAGCTTCCGTCGGGGAGAGAATGGCTACACCTTC
>TRBV6-2/TRBV6-3|TRBJ2-7|-|-
CASSYEGGLHEQYF
TGTGCCAGCAGTTACGAAGGGGGGCTGCACGAGCAGTACTTC
>TRBV18|TRBJ1-1|once|-
CASSLPGRRLGAEAFF
TGTGCCAGCTCCCTCCCGGGGAGGAGGTTAGGGGCTGAAGCTTTCTTT
>TRBV5-4|TRBJ2-5|-|-
CASGGFGETQYF
TGTGCCAGCGGGGGGTTTGGGGAGACCCAGTACTTC
>TRBV15|TRBJ1-1|-|-
CATSREGTEAFF
TGTGCCACCAGCAGGGAGGGCACTGAAGCTTTCTTT
>TRBV2|TRBJ1-5|-|-
CASSEDGINQPQHF
TGTGCCAGCAGTGAAGATGGTATTAATCAGCCCCAGCATTTT
>TRBV20-1|TRBJ2-5|-|-
CSARDVTAQETQYF
TGCAGTGCTAGAGATGTAACAGCACAAGAGACCCAGTACTTC
>TRBV20-1|TRBJ1-5|-|-
CSASWGSNQPQHF
TGCAGTGCTAGTTGGGGCAGCAATCAGCCCCAGCATTTT
>TRBV10-3|TRBJ1-5|-|-
CAISGTSNQPQHF
TGTGCCATCAGTGGTACTAGCAATCAGCCCCAGCATTTT
>TRBV14|TRBJ1-1|-|-
CASSQARGTEAFF
TGTGCCAGCAGCCAAGCGCGGGGAACTGAAGCTTTCTTT
>TRBV2|TRBJ2-4|-|TRBD2
CASSGTSEAKNIQYF
TGTGCCAGCAGTGGGACTAGCGAAGCCAAAAACATTCAGTACTTC
>TRBV7-6|TRBJ2-1|-|-
CASSLRERHTYNEQFF
TGTGCCAGCAGCTTACGAGAGCGTCACACCTACAATGAGCAGTTCTTC
>TRBV20-1|TRBJ1-4|-|-
CSARGTQPYSDEKLFF
TGCAGTGCTAGAGGAACACAGCCGTATTCGGATGAAAAACTGTTTTTT
>TRBV30|TRBJ1-5|-|-
CAWSATGSAQHF
TGTGCCTGGAGTGCGACAGGTTCAGCCCAGCATTTT
>TRBV13|TRBJ2-1|-|-
CASRLSLADNDNEQFF
TGTGCCAGCAGACTGTCACTCGCGGACAACGACAATGAGCAGTTCTTC
>TRBV29-1|TRBJ1-1|-|-
CSVRTENMNTEAFF
TGCAGCGTCCGGACAGAAAACATGAACACTGAAGCTTTCTTT
>TRBV11-2|TRBJ2-7|-|TRBD2
CASRSAGGLYEQYF
TGTGCCAGCAGATCAGCGGGAGGGCTCTACGAGCAGTACTTC
>TRBV7-2|TRBJ1-4|-|-
CASSRQQSRNEKLFF
TGTGCCAGCAGCCGACAGCAAAGTAGGAATGAAAAACTGTTTTTT
>TRBV3-1|TRBJ2-1|-|-
CASSSLSDPHNEQFF
TGTGCCAGCAGCTCCCTTAGTGACCCCCACAATGAGCAGTTCTTC
>TRBV5-1|TRBJ1-6|once|-
CASSFAPGSSYNSPLHF
TGCGCCAGCAGCTTCGCACCAGGGAGCTCCTATAATTCACCCCTCCACTTT
>TRBV5-1|TRBJ1-1|-|-
CASSLDMATEAFF
TGCGCCAGCAGCTTGGACATGGCCACTGAAGCTTTCTTT
>TRBV20-1|TRBJ2-7|-|TRBD1
CSAIPGQGPYEQYF
TGCAGTGCTATACCGGGACAGGGGCCCTACGAGCAGTACTTC
>TRBV29-1|TRBJ2-1|-|-
CSVAMRKSSYNEQFF
TGCAGCGTTGCGATGAGAAAGAGCTCCTACAATGAGCAGTTCTTC
>TRBV12-3/TRBV12-4|TRBJ2-7|-|TRBD1
CASSNRDRVSYEQYF
TGTGCCAGCAGTAACCGGGACAGGGTCTCCTACGAGCAGTACTTC
>TRBV20-1|TRBJ1-1|-|-
CSAQDKYTEAFF
TGCAGTGCTCAGGATAAGTACACTGAAGCTTTCTTT
>TRBV7-2|TRBJ2-7|-|TRBD1
CASSLMVGQPYEQYF
TGTGCCAGCAGCTTAATGGTGGGACAGCCCTACGAGCAGTACTTC
>TRBV24-1|TRBJ2-5|-|-
CATSDPGGSETQYF
TGTGCCACCAGTGACCCCGGCGGTTCGGAGACCCAGTACTTC
>TRBV18|TRBJ1-5|-|TRBD1
CASSRDGQGPNQPQHF
TGTGCCAGCTCACGCGACGGACAGGGCCCCAATCAGCCCCAGCATTTT
>TRBV7-2|TRBJ1-5|-|-
CASSLSGRDQPQHF
TGTGCCAGCAGCTTATCTGGGAGAGATCAGCCCCAGCATTTT
>TRBV28|TRBJ2-7|few|-
CASSSPYEQYF
TGTGCCAGCAGTTCCCCCTACGAGCAGTACTTC
>TRBV2|TRBJ1-2|once|-
CASSERDLSYGYTF
TGTGCCAGCAGTGAAAGGGATCTTAGCTATGGCTACACCTTC
>TRBV3-1|TRBJ2-7|-|-
CASTRIAPLF
TGTGCCAGCACCCGGATAGCCCCACTGTTC
>TRBV7-9|TRBJ2-5|-|-
CASSPVVPWETQYF
TGTGCCAGCAGCCCAGTCGTCCCATGGGAGACCCAGTACTTC
>TRBV29-1|TRBJ1-1|-|-
CSVETEGTEAFF
TGCAGCGTTGAAACAGAGGGCACTGAAGCTTTCTTT
>TRBV18|TRBJ1-5|-|TRBD1
CASSRGQGVGQPQHF
TGTGCCAGCTCACGAGGACAGGGGGTTGGTCAGCCCCAGCATTTT
>TRBV5-1|TRBJ2-3|-|-
CASSSGGLSTDTQYF
TGCGCCAGCAGCTCCGGGGGGCTGTCCACAGATACGCAGTATTTT
>TRBV7-9|TRBJ1-5|-|-
CASTLGGIGQPQHF
TGTGCCAGCACCTTGGGGGGCATCGGACAGCCCCAGCATTTT
>TRBV20-1|TRBJ1-5|-|-
CSAIDRTAQHF
TGCAGTGCCATCGACAGGACGGCCCAGCATTTT
>TRBV15|TRBJ2-5|-|-
CATSRDFGETQYF
TGTGCCACCAGCAGAGATTTCGGGGAGACCCAGTACTTC
>TRBV15|TRBJ1-2|-|-
CATSRDRVYTF
TGTGCCACCAGCAGAGACAGGGTCTACACCTTC